Only a few counts were recorded for the clone carrying this TCR beta chain. Its antigen remains unknown. The sample belongs to a study of T-cell memory formation after mild COVID-19. Regarding the study as a whole: Clones shrinking between day 15 and 85 showed a balanced CD4/CD8 split, and those that grew later tilted toward CD4+.

Each CDR3 protein is one row after TCRdb ran MiXCR on the 5' RACE reads. The repertoire includes about 620,000 distinct CDR3 sequences, 15% to 20% of them detected once, and 12% sits in the top ten. This CDR3 has 13 amino acids. In germline, CDR1 is GTSNPN, CDR2 SVGIG (reference sequence). Trimming left V 3 bases short and J 5 bases short, with 10 bases between. The chain couples TRBV30 to TRBJ1-4; no clear D gene. The clonotype was recovered from an adult woman who had mild COVID-19 (a few samples of this study predate the infection). Cell type and time point are not known. Input material: PBMCs or a T cell subset sorted from them (not recorded which). CDR3: CAWRPMGNEKLFF. DNA of the CDR3: TGTGCCTGGAGGCCCATGGGAAATGAAAAACTGTTTTTT.